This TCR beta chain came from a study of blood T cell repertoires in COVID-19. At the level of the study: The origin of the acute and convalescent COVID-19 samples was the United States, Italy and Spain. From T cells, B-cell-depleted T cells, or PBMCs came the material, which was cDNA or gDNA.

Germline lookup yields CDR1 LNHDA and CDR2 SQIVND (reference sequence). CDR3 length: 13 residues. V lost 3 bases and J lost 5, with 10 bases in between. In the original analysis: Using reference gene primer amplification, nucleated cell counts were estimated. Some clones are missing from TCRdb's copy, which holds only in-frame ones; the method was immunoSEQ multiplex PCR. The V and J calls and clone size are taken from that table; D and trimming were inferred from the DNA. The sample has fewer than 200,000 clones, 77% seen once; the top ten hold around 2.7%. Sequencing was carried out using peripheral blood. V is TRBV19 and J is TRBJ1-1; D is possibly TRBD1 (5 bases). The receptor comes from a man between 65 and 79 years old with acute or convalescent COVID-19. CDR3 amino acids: CASSIIGGTEAFF. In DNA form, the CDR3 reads TGTGCCAGTAGTATTATCGGGGGAACTGAAGCTTTCTTT.